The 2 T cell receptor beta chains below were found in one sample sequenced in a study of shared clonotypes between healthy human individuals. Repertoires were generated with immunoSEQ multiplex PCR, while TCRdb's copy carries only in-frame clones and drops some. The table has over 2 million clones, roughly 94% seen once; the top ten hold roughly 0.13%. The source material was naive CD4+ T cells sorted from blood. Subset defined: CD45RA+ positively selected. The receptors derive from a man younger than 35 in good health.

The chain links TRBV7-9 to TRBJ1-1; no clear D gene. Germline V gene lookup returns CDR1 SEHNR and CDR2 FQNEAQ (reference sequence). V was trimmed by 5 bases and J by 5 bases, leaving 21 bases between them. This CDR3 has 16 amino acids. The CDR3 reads CASSHTPRLGRTEAFF. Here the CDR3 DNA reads TGTGCCAGCAGCCACACCCCCCGGCTTGGGAGGACTGAAGCTTTCTTT.

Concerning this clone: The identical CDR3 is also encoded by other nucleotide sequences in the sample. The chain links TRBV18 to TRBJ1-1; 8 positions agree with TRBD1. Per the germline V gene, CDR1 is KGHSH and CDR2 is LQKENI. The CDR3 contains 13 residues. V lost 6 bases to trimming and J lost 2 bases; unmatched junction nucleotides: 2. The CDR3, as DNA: TGTGCCAGCTCCGGACAGGGTAACACTGAAGCTTTCTTT. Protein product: CASSGQGNTEAFF.